One sample yielded the 7 T cell receptor beta chains listed below, sequenced in a study of T cells in Graves' hyperthyroidism and ophthalmopathy. The TCR beta CDR3 regions underwent amplification using RNA transcripts as the source. HTBI primers were the set used in a first-round RT-PCR of the TCR CDR3. Each CDR3 protein gets one entry after TCRdb re-called the multiplex PCR reads with MiXCR. Of hundreds of thousands of distinct CDR3 sequences in the sample, 15% to 17% were seen once. Sequencing was carried out using blood. These TCRs come from a woman under 30 with Graves' hyperthyroidism.

This clonotype was seen at least ten times. J is TRBJ2-3 and V is TRBV7-3; 7 nucleotides align to TRBD1. Germline lookup yields CDR1 SGHTA and CDR2 FQGTGA. The CDR3 runs 15 residues. Trimming cost V 3 bases and J 0 bases; bases outside gene matches: 3. CDR3 in DNA: TGTGCCAGCAGCTTGCGGACAGGAAGCACAGATACGCAGTATTTT. Amino acid sequence: CASSLRTGSTDTQYF.

This clonotype occurred a few times. This chain links TRBV7-8 with TRBJ2-7, with a weak D call TRBD2 (5 bases). CDR1 and CDR2 (germline): SGHVS, FQNEAQ. This CDR3 has 13 amino acids. V lost 5 bases to trimming and J lost 3 bases, with 11 bases between them. The CDR3 sequence: CASSRTSFYEQYF. The CDR3 DNA follows: TGTGCCAGCAGCCGAACTAGTTTCTACGAGCAGTACTTC.

In its sample, this clonotype was seen many times. This rearrangement joins TRBV5-1 to TRBJ1-2, with 9 bases identical to TRBD1. Germline values: CDR1 SGHRS, CDR2 YFSETQ. V lost 0 bases to trimming and J lost 5 bases; unmatched junction nucleotides: 8. CDR3 length: 16 residues. The CDR3 is CASSLERGQGGYGYTF. The CDR3 coding sequence is TGCGCCAGCAGCTTGGAGAGGGGACAGGGAGGATATGGCTACACCTTC.

This chain connects TRBV7-2 to TRBJ2-7; 16 nucleotides align to TRBD2. There are 15 residues in the CDR3. J was trimmed by 3 bases and V by 6 bases; bases with no gene match: 2. Germline V gene sequence: CDR1 SGHTA, CDR2 FQGNSA. This CDR3 reads CASRGLAGGDYEQYF. CDR3 DNA sequence: TGTGCCAGCAGGGGACTAGCGGGAGGGGACTACGAGCAGTACTTC.

In this sample, this clonotype turned up many times. The chain recombines TRBV9 with TRBJ2-7; 10 bases agree with TRBD1. The CDR3 is made up of 14 amino acids. Germline assignment: CDR1 SGDLS and CDR2 YYNGEE. Trimming at V came to 2 bases and at J to 5 bases, leaving 4 bases not matched to a gene. The chain's CDR3 is CASSVGTGVNEQYF. CDR3 sequence (DNA): TGTGCCAGCAGCGTTGGGACAGGGGTCAACGAGCAGTACTTC.

V and J are TRBV12-5 and TRBJ2-7; 9 bases agree with TRBD1. The J segment lost 4 bases and the V segment lost 1 base, leaving 2 bases of the junction unmatched. Germline V gene sequence: CDR1 LGHNT, CDR2 FRNRAP. The CDR3 is 14 residues long. DNA for the CDR3: TGTGCTAGTGGTTTGGGACAGGGGGTTTACGAGCAGTACTTC. It codes for CASGLGQGVYEQYF.

CDR3 nucleotides: TGCAGTGCCTATCCGGGGGGCCGCACAGATACGCAGTATTTT. Translated: CSAYPGGRTDTQYF. The J gene is TRBJ2-3, the V gene TRBV20-1, with a weak D call TRBD2 (7 bases). The ends were cut back, 6 bases at V and 1 base at J, with 14 bases in the middle. Germline V gene sequence: CDR1 DFQATT, CDR2 SNEGSKA (reference sequence). This CDR3 contains 14 residues.